Described below is a single T cell receptor (beta chain) sequence and its context. Its target is unknown. The sample originates from a study of T cell clones after liver transplantation. Study information: A pre-transplant mixed lymphocyte reaction with TCRbeta sequencing defined graft-donor-reactive clones followed in post-transplant blood. General study findings and limits: Compared with third party-reactive sequences, donor-reactive ones declined more, independent of withdrawal success.

The protocol was immunoSEQ multiplex PCR, while the TCRdb copy is restricted to in-frame clones and leaves out a portion. The sample contains 98,000 or so clones, 82% of which appear only once. The CDR3 has 16 residues. Trimming removed 0 bases at V and 4 bases at J, with 16 bases between. Germline CDR1 is SGHRS and CDR2 is YFSETQ. The TCR comes from a human donor who received a liver transplant. J is TRBJ1-2 and V is TRBV5-1, with D possibly being TRBD1 (6 bases). Sequenced material: CD4+ T cells from blood, taken before liver transplant. The DNA of the CDR3 is TGCGCCAGCAGCTTGGAGGGGACACTCCAGGGCTATGGCTACACCTTC. Protein product: CASSLEGTLQGYGYTF.